The 31 T cell receptor beta chains in this list originate from one sample, sequenced in a study of T cell changes during pregnancy in multiple sclerosis. The data were produced by immunoSEQ multiplex PCR, yet TCRdb's version contains in-frame clones alone and is incomplete. The sample yields tens of thousands of clones, 85% to 95% seen once. Sequenced material: peripheral blood, taken after pregnancy. Receptor source: a female donor with multiple sclerosis, enrolled in a pregnancy study.

This chain links TRBV18 with TRBJ2-3; 9 bases fit TRBD2. Trimming took 2 bases from V and 2 from J; bases not matched to a gene: 2. The V gene's germline CDR1 is KGHSH and CDR2 LQKENI. The CDR3 is made up of 15 amino acids. CDR3 residues: CASSPIAGVTDTQYF. CDR3 coding DNA: TGTGCCAGCTCACCAATAGCGGGGGTCACAGATACGCAGTATTTT. The full variable domain, completed using reference TRBV18 and TRBJ2-3, is NAGVMQNPRHLVRRRGQEARLRCSPMKGHSHVYWYRQLPEEGLKFMVYLQKENIIDESGMPKERFSAEFPKEGPSILRIQQVVRGDSAAYFCASSPIAGVTDTQYFGPGTRLTVL.

Only one count was recorded for this clone. This chain links TRBV5-1 with TRBJ1-1; 8 bases align to TRBD1. Germline V gene lookup returns CDR1 SGHRS and CDR2 YFSETQ. The CDR3 contains 16 residues. J gave up 3 bases and V 0 bases, and 7 bases lay outside the gene matches. In DNA, the CDR3 is TGCGCCAGCAGCTTGGTCGTAACAGGGGGGCACACTGAAGCTTTCTTT. It is translated as CASSLVVTGGHTEAFF.

The V call is TRBV7-2, the J call TRBJ2-7, with TRBD1 matching 10 bases. The V gene's germline CDR1 is SGHTA and CDR2 FQGNSA. The V and J ends lost 5 bases and 0 bases, in that order; junction bases with no gene match: 7. This CDR3 is 16 amino acids long. CDR3 protein: CASSADRGLYSYEQYF. The DNA for the CDR3 is TGTGCCAGCAGCGCGGACAGGGGGTTATACTCCTACGAGCAGTACTTC.

V usage is TRBV14 and J usage is TRBJ2-1; 8 nucleotides align to TRBD2. Germline V gene data show CDR1 as SGHDN and CDR2 as FVKESK. Germline trimming cut 4 bases from V and 11 bases from J; bases unmatched to any gene: 22. CDR3 length: 18 amino acids. CDR3 DNA: TGTGCCAGCAGCCCTTCTCCTTTCCGGGGGGGCCGAAGGGTGCAGCAGTTCTTC. This sequence encodes CASSPSPFRGGRRVQQFF.

This rearrangement joins TRBV18 to TRBJ1-1; D is possibly TRBD1 (5 bases). V lost 6 bases to trimming and J lost 3 bases, with 17 bases between them. The germline CDR1 and CDR2 sequences are KGHSH and LQKENI. CDR3 length: 15 residues. The CDR3 spells CASSTTAGTDTEAFF. The CDR3 DNA reads TGTGCCAGCTCTACGACAGCAGGGACTGACACTGAAGCTTTCTTT.

V is TRBV4-2 and J is TRBJ2-2; 9 positions match TRBD1. The CDR3 is 14 residues long. V shed 4 bases and J 3 bases; nucleotides not matched to a gene: 0. Germline V gene sequence: CDR1 LGHNA, CDR2 YNFKEQ. CDR3 sequence reads: CASSRQGDTGELFF. CDR3 DNA: TGTGCCAGCAGCCGACAGGGGGACACCGGGGAGCTGTTTTTT.

This chain connects TRBV5-6 to TRBJ2-7; 9 nucleotides align to TRBD1. Germline V lookup: CDR1 SGHDT, CDR2 YYEEEE. This CDR3 has 14 amino acids. V was pared by 3 bases and J by 8 bases, with 9 bases of the junction left unmatched. DNA of the CDR3: TGTGCCAGCAGCTCGGACAGGGGAGTCCTGCAGCAGTACTTC. It yields the protein CASSSDRGVLQQYF.

The V call is TRBV5-1, the J call TRBJ1-2; D might be TRBD1 (6 bases). Trimming removed 0 bases at V and 13 bases at J, with 13 bases between. Germline CDR1 is SGHRS and CDR2 is YFSETQ. The CDR3 is 12 amino acids. The CDR3: CASSLEYGGGTF. In DNA, the CDR3 is TGCGCCAGCAGCTTGGAATATGGGGGCGGCACCTTC.

The rearrangement uses TRBV7-9 and TRBJ2-7; TRBD2 is a possible D gene (5 bases). V gave up 0 bases and J gave up 5 bases, with 11 bases separating them. This CDR3 is built from 14 residues. The V gene's germline CDR1 is SEHNR and CDR2 FQNEAQ (reference sequence). The CDR3 bases are TGTGCCAGCAGCTTAGCTCTAGCTCCCCACGAGCAGTACTTC. It specifies CASSLALAPHEQYF.

V and J are TRBV7-2 and TRBJ2-2; weak D call: TRBD1 (5 bases). Germline values: CDR1 SGHTA, CDR2 FQGNSA. Trimming pared 6 bases from V and 2 bases from J, leaving 7 bases between. CDR3 length equals 13 residues. In DNA, the CDR3 is TGTGCCAGCAGGGACACCAACACCGGGGAGCTGTTTTTT. Residues: CASRDTNTGELFF.

The J gene is TRBJ2-4, the V gene TRBV6-1, with D possibly matching TRBD2 (6 bases). This CDR3 is 14 amino acids long. V was clipped by 1 base and J by 8 bases, with 12 bases between them. CDR1 and CDR2 (germline): MNHNS, SASEGT. The CDR3 DNA reads TGTGCCAGCAGTGAAGGGGACTTGGGGGACATTCAGTACTTC. Translating gives CASSEGDLGDIQYF.

The rearrangement uses TRBV5-5 and TRBJ1-2; the match to TRBD1 covers 8 bases. V lost 4 bases, J lost 1 base, and 21 bases stayed unmatched. CDR3 length equals 20 residues. From germline, CDR1 is SGHKS and CDR2 YYEKEE (reference sequence). In DNA, the CDR3 is TGTGCCAGCAGCGCCCCGTCCCTGGGGACAGGCCCTCTAGTTAACTATGGCTACACCTTC. Translation gives CASSAPSLGTGPLVNYGYTF.

The chain has TRBV18 and TRBJ2-7; D unresolved. The ends were cut back, 2 bases at V and 5 bases at J, with 10 bases in the middle. The CDR3 sequence is 13 residues long. The germline gives CDR1 KGHSH, CDR2 LQKENI. The CDR3 here is CASSPFTAHEQYF. The CDR3 nucleotides are TGTGCCAGCTCACCATTTACTGCGCACGAGCAGTACTTC.

The J gene is TRBJ2-7, the V gene TRBV5-1; 10 positions agree with TRBD1. There are 16 residues in the CDR3. Germline lookup yields CDR1 SGHRS and CDR2 YFSETQ. V lost 1 base and J lost 6; bases outside the gene matches: 10. The CDR3 spells CASSLSAGQGVGEQYF. Written as DNA, the CDR3 is TGCGCCAGCAGCTTGTCTGCCGGACAGGGGGTAGGCGAGCAGTACTTC.

This chain joins TRBV25-1 and TRBJ2-2; 8 bases match TRBD1. The V segment lost 5 bases and the J segment 0 bases; nucleotides outside the gene matches: 2. Germline CDR1 and CDR2: MGHDK and SYGVNS. This CDR3 has 15 residues. CDR3 sequence reads: CASSRQGPNTGELFF. CDR3 sequence (DNA): TGTGCCAGCAGTCGACAGGGGCCGAACACCGGGGAGCTGTTTTTT.

This chain joins TRBV4-3 and TRBJ1-3, with D possibly matching TRBD1 (5 bases). This CDR3 spans 15 amino acids. V shed 0 bases and J shed 1 base, with 7 bases lying between them. Germline V gene sequence: CDR1 LGHNA, CDR2 YSLEER. For the CDR3, the DNA is TGCGCCAGCAGCCAAGACGGGGGTTCTGGAAACACCATATATTTT. It codes for CASSQDGGSGNTIYF.

This clone was counted once. V gene TRBV7-2 combines with J gene TRBJ2-6; D is ambiguous. This CDR3 contains 15 residues. Trimming cost V 1 base and J 0 bases, with 4 bases left between them. Germline values: CDR1 SGHTA, CDR2 FQGNSA. The CDR3 bases are TGTGCCAGCAGCTTAGTCGGCTCTGGGGCCAACGTCCTGACTTTC. Protein sequence: CASSLVGSGANVLTF.

J is TRBJ1-2 and V is TRBV5-6, with D possibly TRBD1 on 5 matching bases. This CDR3 is 17 amino acids long. Germline V gives CDR1 SGHDT, CDR2 YYEEEE. Trimming cost V 6 bases and J 4 bases, with 25 bases left between them. The CDR3 region is CASTPRQGGGYVYGYTF. The CDR3 DNA follows: TGTGCCAGCACCCCCCGCCAGGGTGGGGGGTATGTCTATGGCTACACCTTC.

For the CDR3, the DNA is TGTGCCAGCAGTTGGACAGCCTCCTACAATGAGCAGTTCTTC. It is translated as CASSWTASYNEQFF. This rearrangement joins TRBV2 to TRBJ2-1; possibly TRBD1 for D (6 bases). Trimming pared 5 bases from V and 0 bases from J, leaving 8 bases between. Germline-derived CDR1 and CDR2 are SNHLY and FYNNEI. This CDR3 has 14 residues.

The chain is built from TRBV2 and TRBJ2-4, with 11 bases aligning to TRBD2. The CDR3 runs 17 residues. Germline V gives CDR1 SNHLY, CDR2 FYNNEI. The ends lost 5 bases at V and 0 bases at J; junction bases unmatched: 6. The CDR3 coding sequence is TGTGCCAGCAGTAAGACTAGCGGGATATTAGCCAAAAACATTCAGTACTTC. This encodes CASSKTSGILAKNIQYF.

The chain combines TRBV29-1 with TRBJ1-5; TRBD1 aligns across 12 bases. CDR3 size: 18 residues. V shed 4 bases and J 3 bases; nucleotides not matched to a gene: 13. In germline, CDR1 is SQVTM, CDR2 ANQGSEA. CDR3 loop: CSVGFGTGGSANNQPQHF. CDR3 coding DNA: TGCAGCGTTGGATTTGGGACAGGGGGCTCTGCCAACAATCAGCCCCAGCATTTT.

V usage is TRBV7-9 and J usage is TRBJ2-7; 8 bases are shared with TRBD2. This CDR3 has 14 amino acids. Looked up from germline, CDR1 is SEHNR and CDR2 is FQNEAQ (reference sequence). V dropped 5 bases and J dropped 2; count of bases not matched to a gene: 5. In DNA, the CDR3 is TGTGCCAGCAGCGCTCGGACTAGCACCTACGAGCAGTACTTC. Its protein product is CASSARTSTYEQYF.

The chain is built from TRBV6-5 and TRBJ1-2; 8 positions agree with TRBD1. This CDR3 comprises 15 residues. In germline, CDR1 is MNHEY, CDR2 SVGAGI. The trim removed 5 bases at V and 1 base at J, leaving 6 bases unmatched. CDR3 nucleotide sequence: TGTGCCAGCAGTGGGCCCGGACAGGGTAACTATGGCTACACCTTC. The encoded protein is CASSGPGQGNYGYTF.

This clone was seen only once. The chain is built from TRBV7-3 and TRBJ2-3; TRBD2 agrees at 13 bases. The V gene end was trimmed by 5 bases and the J gene end by 7 bases; junction bases not matched to a gene: 9. CDR3 size: 16 residues. Germline V lookup: CDR1 SGHTA, CDR2 FQGTGA. The CDR3 region is CASSPRTSGGQNTQYF. For the CDR3, the DNA is TGTGCCAGCAGCCCCAGGACTAGCGGGGGACAAAATACGCAGTATTTT. Combining the CDR3 with reference TRBV7-3 and TRBJ2-3 gives the whole variable domain GAGVSQTPSNKVTEKGKYVELRCDPISGHTALYWYRQSLGQGPEFLIYFQGTGAADDSGLPNDRFFAVRPEGSVSTLKIQRTERGDSAVYLCASSPRTSGGQNTQYFGPGTRLTVL.

The chain is built from TRBV7-9 and TRBJ1-5, with TRBD1 identical over 7 bases. CDR1 SEHNR and CDR2 FQNEAQ come from the germline V gene (reference sequence). With 3 bases clipped from V and 6 bases from J, the junction kept 8 bases outside the gene matches. The CDR3 runs 15 residues. The CDR3 is CASSFADRAAQPQHF. The CDR3 bases are TGTGCCAGCAGCTTTGCCGACAGGGCGGCTCAGCCCCAGCATTTT. The full variable domain, with the rest looked up from reference TRBV7-9 and TRBJ1-5, is DTGVSQNPRHKITKRGQNVTFRCDPISEHNRLYWYRQTLGQGPEFLTYFQNEAQLEKSRLLSDRFSAERPKGSFSTLEIQRTEQGDSAMYLCASSFADRAAQPQHFGDGTRLSIL.

The chain couples TRBV2 to TRBJ1-4; tentative D call: TRBD1 (6 bases). The CDR3 loop spans 12 amino acids. Germline CDR1 is SNHLY and CDR2 is FYNNEI. The V end lost 6 bases, the J end lost 10 bases, and 12 bases lay between the germline ends. DNA for the CDR3: TGTGCCAGCAGCGCGGTGACAGGAAAACTGTTTTTT. This codes for CASSAVTGKLFF.

The V gene is TRBV7-9, the J gene TRBJ2-1, with TRBD2 identical over 12 bases. With 5 bases clipped from V and 5 bases from J, the junction kept 4 bases outside the gene matches. Germline CDR1 reads SEHNR; CDR2 reads FQNEAQ (reference sequence). The CDR3 totals 15 residues. The CDR3 spells CASSLLAGGNNEQFF. Written as DNA, the CDR3 is TGTGCCAGCAGCCTCCTAGCGGGGGGGAACAATGAGCAGTTCTTC.

The chain joins TRBV13 to TRBJ1-1; no reliable D call. V was clipped by 1 base and J by 1 base, with 7 bases between them. There are 14 residues in the CDR3. Germline CDR1 reads PRHDT; CDR2 reads FYEKMQ (reference sequence). The CDR3 is CASSLARPNTEAFF. The CDR3, as DNA: TGTGCCAGCAGCTTAGCCAGGCCGAACACTGAAGCTTTCTTT.

CDR3 region: CASSQANPQVGYGYTF. The CDR3 coding sequence is TGTGCCAGCAGCCAAGCTAACCCGCAGGTGGGCTATGGCTACACCTTC. The J gene is TRBJ1-2, the V gene TRBV4-2; unclear D gene. The CDR3 sequence is 16 residues long. Germline CDR1 and CDR2: LGHNA and YNFKEQ. V was pared by 1 base and J by 4 bases, with 16 bases between.

The gene calls are TRBV11-2 and TRBJ1-1; D uncertain. The CDR3 consists of 13 residues. Germline assignment: CDR1 SGHAT and CDR2 FQNNGV. The V end was cut by 1 base, the J end by 6 bases, with 9 bases between. CDR3 nucleotides: TGTGCCAGCAGCTTAGCGGGTTGGGCTGAAGCTTTCTTT. It codes for CASSLAGWAEAFF.

This chain's CDR3 is CATRNLGRNEQFF. CDR3 coding DNA: TGTGCCACCAGAAACCTAGGGAGGAATGAGCAGTTCTTC. The J gene is TRBJ2-1, the V gene TRBV19; D may be TRBD2 (6 bases). Trimming stripped 10 bases from V and 7 bases from J, with 17 bases between. The CDR3 totals 13 residues. Germline CDR1 and CDR2: LNHDA and SQIVND (reference sequence).